A selection of T cell receptor beta chains follows, all from one sample in a study of T-cell reconstitution after alpha-beta-depleted transplantation in children. TCRdb re-analysed the PCR reads in MiXCR, keeping a single row per CDR3 protein. The sample lists about 510,000 distinct CDR3 sequences; about 10% were seen once. The material sequenced was PBMCs, mostly from graft donor cells, taken 180 days after TCRalphabeta/CD19-depleted stem cell transplant. Receptor source: a female patient between 2 and 15 years old who had a stem cell transplant for aplastic anemia, so the T cells may come from the graft donor. The CDR3 runs from the conserved cysteine through the conserved F or W. Each record gives: clone size, V gene, J gene, D gene, CDR3 DNA, CDR3 protein. D genes are given only for firm matches. Not all rows give a size; the values are once, few, many and, for expanded clones, a class.

>many|TRBV7-3|TRBJ1-1|-
TGTGCCAGCAGCTTAAACCTCCTCACTGAAGCTTTCTTT
CASSLNLLTEAFF
>few|TRBV28|TRBJ2-1|-
TGTGCCAGCAGTTTATTAAACTGGGAGCAGTTCTTC
CASSLLNWEQFF
>few|TRBV29-1|TRBJ1-1|-
TGCAGCGGGAGAGGTGGGACCTACACTGAAGCTTTCTTT
CSGRGGTYTEAFF
>few|TRBV6-2/TRBV6-3|TRBJ2-1|TRBD1
TGTGCCAGCAGCCCCCGGAGGGACAGGCTGAACAATGAGCAGTTCTTC
CASSPRRDRLNNEQFF
>few|TRBV7-8|TRBJ1-2|TRBD1
TGTGCCAGCAGCTTACAGGGGGCTCGGGGCTACACCTTC
CASSLQGARGYTF
>few|TRBV4-2|TRBJ2-7|TRBD2
TGTGCCAGCAGCCAAGCCTGGGCTAGCGGGGTCATGTACGAGCAGTACTTC
CASSQAWASGVMYEQYF
>-|TRBV12-3/TRBV12-4|TRBJ1-3|-
TGTGCCAGCAGTTTACCCGGGACTGCGGGAAACACCATATATTTT
CASSLPGTAGNTIYF
>many|TRBV7-2|TRBJ2-7|-
TGTGCCAGCAGCTCTACGGGTCCCGAGCAGTACTTC
CASSSTGPEQYF
>few|TRBV5-1|TRBJ2-5|-
TGCGCCAGCAGCCACCTGACAGGAGGGGAAGAGACCCAGTACTTC
CASSHLTGGEETQYF
>-|TRBV12-5|TRBJ2-3|TRBD2
TGTGCTAGTGGTTTCCCGGGAGGGCCACTCGCGATCACAGATACGCAGTATTTT
CASGFPGGPLAITDTQYF
>few|TRBV5-1|TRBJ2-7|-
TGCGCCAGCAGCTTCGGGGGGCAGGACGAGCAGTACTTC
CASSFGGQDEQYF
>many|TRBV28|TRBJ1-1|TRBD1
TGTGCCAGCAGTTTTCCGGGACAGGGATACACTGAAGCTTTCTTT
CASSFPGQGYTEAFF
>many|TRBV12-3/TRBV12-4|TRBJ2-1|TRBD2
TGTGCCAGCAGTTTAGTAGTAGCGGGAGTATACCAGTTCTTC
CASSLVVAGVYQFF
>-|TRBV29-1|TRBJ2-7|TRBD2
TGCAGCGTCATAACTAGCGGGAGACCCCTCGAGCAGTACTTC
CSVITSGRPLEQYF
>-|TRBV20-1|TRBJ2-7|-
TGCAGTGCTAGTCCCTCGACTGCCTACGAGCAGTACTTC
CSASPSTAYEQYF
>-|TRBV19|TRBJ2-1|TRBD2
TGTGCCAGTAGTATAGTGCTAGCGGGAAGGGAGCAGTTCTTC
CASSIVLAGREQFF
>-|TRBV12-5|TRBJ2-5|-
TGTGCTAGTAGGGGACTTGGGACCCAGTACTTC
CASRGLGTQYF
>many|TRBV28|TRBJ2-2|-
TGTGCCAGCAGCCCTCCTCAGACACTAATGAACACCGGGGAGCTGTTTTTT
CASSPPQTLMNTGELFF
>few|TRBV7-2|TRBJ1-1|TRBD1
TGTGCCAGCAGCTTCCAGGGACAGGGATCGGCTGAAGCTTTCTTT
CASSFQGQGSAEAFF
>-|TRBV20-1|TRBJ2-1|TRBD2
TGCAGTGCTATAAGCGGGAGCAATACTTACAATGAGCAGTTCTTC
CSAISGSNTYNEQFF
>few|TRBV20-1|TRBJ2-1|-
TGCAGTGCTAGAGATTGGGGGCGCGGTGAGCAGTTCTTC
CSARDWGRGEQFF
>few|TRBV18|TRBJ1-1|-
TGTGCCAGCTCACGTAGTATGCCTGACACTGAAGCTTTCTTT
CASSRSMPDTEAFF
>-|TRBV5-6|TRBJ2-4|-
TGTGCCAGCAGCTTCGAGTGGGCGCGGGTCATTCAGTACTTC
CASSFEWARVIQYF
>-|TRBV6-5|TRBJ2-1|TRBD1
TGTGCCAGCAGTTACGGACAGGGGTCCTACAATGAGCAGTTCTTC
CASSYGQGSYNEQFF
>few|TRBV20-1|TRBJ1-2|-
TGCAGTGCTAGACGCCGGGGTGGCTACACCTTC
CSARRRGGYTF
>-|TRBV5-6|TRBJ1-1|-
TGTGCCAGCAGCTTGGATCCCGGGGGCTTCGTGGATACTGAAGCTTTCTTT
CASSLDPGGFVDTEAFF
>many|TRBV20-1|TRBJ2-3|-
TGCAGTGCTAGAGATCAAGGACAGACAGATACGCAGTATTTT
CSARDQGQTDTQYF
>-|TRBV18|TRBJ1-4|-
TGTGCCAGCTCACCAGAACGATCCACTAATGAAAAACTGTTTTTT
CASSPERSTNEKLFF
>few|TRBV6-2/TRBV6-3|TRBJ1-5|-
TGTGCCAGCAGTTACCCACAGGGTAGCAATCAGCCCCAGCATTTT
CASSYPQGSNQPQHF
>few|TRBV27|TRBJ1-5|-
TGTGCCAGCAGTCCCTTACAGAGTAACAGGATTCAGCCCCAGCATTTT
CASSPLQSNRIQPQHF
>-|TRBV3-1|TRBJ2-2|-
TGTGCCAGCAGCCAAGAACTCAGGGACGCGCCAAACACCGGGGAGCTGTTTTTT
CASSQELRDAPNTGELFF
>-|TRBV24-1|TRBJ2-2|-
TGTGCCACCAGTGAGCCCGGGGTGAGCACCGGGGAGCTGTTTTTT
CATSEPGVSTGELFF
>few|TRBV5-1|TRBJ1-3|-
TGCGCCAGCAGCGGCCGGGACTTACGCACCATATATTTT
CASSGRDLRTIYF
>-|TRBV20-1|TRBJ2-6|-
TGCAGTGCCCTCTCTAATGGGGCCAACGTCCTGACTTTC
CSALSNGANVLTF
>few|TRBV13|TRBJ2-1|-
TGTGCCAGCAGCTTAGGGGGGGGCAGGCGTTCCTACAATGAGCAGTTCTTC
CASSLGGGRRSYNEQFF
>few|TRBV5-1|TRBJ2-1|-
TGCGCCAGCAGCTTGGGAACAGGCAAGGGCCTGAAGAACAATGAGCAGTTCTTC
CASSLGTGKGLKNNEQFF
>many|TRBV5-5|TRBJ2-6|-
TGTGCCAGCAGCTTGGGGTGGGCTGGGGCCAACGTCCTGACTTTC
CASSLGWAGANVLTF
>once|TRBV28|TRBJ2-7|TRBD1
TGTGCCAGCAGTTTCCCGGACAGGAAAAACGAGCAGTACTTC
CASSFPDRKNEQYF
>-|TRBV19|TRBJ2-3|-
TGTGCCAAAAGCGGGCCCACAGATACGCAGTATTTT
CAKSGPTDTQYF
>few|TRBV24-1|TRBJ2-5|-
TGTGCCACCAGTGACCAGAACTCCGGGGAGACCCAGTACTTC
CATSDQNSGETQYF
>many|TRBV12-3/TRBV12-4|TRBJ2-5|-
TGTGCCAGCAGTCGTTACAGGGCCGAGGAGACCCAGTACTTC
CASSRYRAEETQYF
>few|TRBV7-9|TRBJ2-1|TRBD2
TGTGCCAGCAGCTTAGCCTTACTAGCGGGTTACAATGAGCAGTTCTTC
CASSLALLAGYNEQFF
>few|TRBV20-1|TRBJ2-7|TRBD2
TGCAGTGCTCCCCCGGGACTAGCGAGCGAGCAGTACTTC
CSAPPGLASEQYF
>few|TRBV27|TRBJ1-1|-
TGTGCCAGCAGTTTTGCCGGGAACACTGAAGCTTTCTTT
CASSFAGNTEAFF
>-|TRBV7-2|TRBJ1-6|-
TGTGCCAGCAGCCGACAAAACGGCGCCGGGAATTCACCCCTCCACTTT
CASSRQNGAGNSPLHF
>few|TRBV7-2|TRBJ2-6|-
TGTGCCAGCACCGACAGATCTGGGGCCAACGTCCTGACTTTC
CASTDRSGANVLTF
>few|TRBV7-6|TRBJ2-1|-
TGTGCCAGCAGCCCTAATCGGAATGAGCAGTTCTTC
CASSPNRNEQFF
>few|TRBV18|TRBJ2-5|-
TGTGCCAGCTCACCACGCTCGACGGAGACCCAGTACTTC
CASSPRSTETQYF
>-|TRBV19|TRBJ1-5|-
TGTGCCAGTAGTATAGGAGAGGGGAGTCAGCCCCAGCATTTT
CASSIGEGSQPQHF
>few|TRBV27|TRBJ2-1|-
TGTGCCAGCAGTTTATCCCGGGCTTTTGTAGGACCCTTGGGGGGCCATGAGCAGTTCTTC
CASSLSRAFVGPLGGHEQFF
>few|TRBV7-9|TRBJ2-1|-
TGTGCCAGCAGTCGCCTAGCGCGGGCCGCCTCGGATGAGCAGTTCTTC
CASSRLARAASDEQFF
>-|TRBV5-4|TRBJ2-7|TRBD1
TGTGCCAGCAGCTTACAGGGGTACCCCTACGAGCAGTACTTC
CASSLQGYPYEQYF
>-|TRBV7-8|TRBJ2-2|TRBD2
TGTGCCAGCAGCCCCCCTAGCGGACAACAAACCGGGGAGCTGTTTTTT
CASSPPSGQQTGELFF
>many|TRBV28|TRBJ2-1|-
TGTGCCAGCAGACAGGGCCTCGGCGGCCACAATGAGCAGTTCTTC
CASRQGLGGHNEQFF
>few|TRBV11-1|TRBJ2-7|-
TGTGCCAGCAGCTTAAGTGTTAACGAGCAGTACTTC
CASSLSVNEQYF
>-|TRBV5-1|TRBJ1-2|-
TGCGCCAGCAGCTTGGCCAGGGATCAATTTGGCTACACCTTC
CASSLARDQFGYTF
>-|TRBV3-1|TRBJ1-2|-
TGTGCCAGCAGCCAAGAATCCCTATATCGGGGGGCGCGGTCCAGAGGCTATGGCTACACCTTC
CASSQESLYRGARSRGYGYTF